A selection of T cell receptor beta chains follows, all from one sample in a study of patients and donors after allogeneic stem cell transplantation. TCRdb passed the RT-PCR reads through MiXCR, listing each CDR3 protein once. The sample consists of 400,000 to 450,000 distinct CDR3 sequences, about a sixth of them appearing once. Input material: blood, either unsorted or a sorted T cell fraction (not recorded which). Every receptor here comes from a human donor who was either an allogeneic HSCT recipient or a stem cell or donor lymphocyte infusion donor (not recorded which). It is not recorded whose cells these are; they may come from a transplant donor. CDR3s include the opening cysteine and the closing phenylalanine or tryptophan. The D gene is left open where the match is weak. Clone size appears in some rows only: once, few, many, or a class for an expanded clone.

d_call: TRBD1
j_call: TRBJ2-7
v_call: TRBV24-1
clone_size: .
cdr3_length: 12
cdr3_aa: CATSDRGYEQYF
cdr3_nt: TGTGCCACCTCGGACAGGGGCTACGAGCAGTACTTC

d_call: TRBD1
j_call: TRBJ1-2
v_call: TRBV6-1
clone_size: .
cdr3_length: 14
cdr3_aa: CASRGTGRSKGYTF
cdr3_nt: TGTGCCAGCAGAGGGACAGGGAGGAGTAAGGGCTACACCTTC

d_call: TRBD2
j_call: TRBJ2-7
v_call: TRBV6-1
clone_size: many
cdr3_length: 15
cdr3_aa: CASTALAGVVHEQYF
cdr3_nt: TGTGCCAGCACTGCCCTAGCGGGAGTGGTCCACGAGCAGTACTTC

d_call: TRBD1
j_call: TRBJ2-7
v_call: TRBV4-1
clone_size: .
cdr3_length: 15
cdr3_aa: CASSTTGQGKNEQYF
cdr3_nt: TGCGCCAGCAGCACGACGGGACAGGGGAAAAACGAGCAGTACTTC

d_call: TRBD1
j_call: TRBJ2-2
v_call: TRBV9
clone_size: few
cdr3_length: 15
cdr3_aa: CASSLDRAQTGELFF
cdr3_nt: TGTGCCAGCAGCCTGGACAGGGCGCAAACCGGGGAGCTGTTTTTT

d_call: TRBD2
j_call: TRBJ2-3
v_call: TRBV20-1
clone_size: many
cdr3_length: 14
cdr3_aa: CSSRTSGTTDTQYF
cdr3_nt: TGCAGTTCTAGGACTAGCGGAACCACAGATACGCAGTATTTT

d_call: TRBD2
j_call: TRBJ2-6
v_call: TRBV20-1
clone_size: .
cdr3_length: 16
cdr3_aa: CSANTGGSSGANVLTF
cdr3_nt: TGCAGTGCTAATACGGGAGGGAGCTCTGGGGCCAACGTCCTGACTTTC

d_call: .
j_call: TRBJ2-2
v_call: TRBV7-2
clone_size: .
cdr3_length: 16
cdr3_aa: CASSPRNPTLPVELFF
cdr3_nt: TGTGCCAGCAGCCCTCGAAATCCCACCCTTCCCGTTGAGCTGTTTTTT

d_call: .
j_call: TRBJ2-1
v_call: TRBV5-1
clone_size: few
cdr3_length: 12
cdr3_aa: CASRLGGNEQFF
cdr3_nt: TGCGCCAGCAGACTAGGCGGGAATGAGCAGTTCTTC

d_call: .
j_call: TRBJ2-7
v_call: TRBV20-1
clone_size: .
cdr3_length: 12
cdr3_aa: CSARYQPYEQYF
cdr3_nt: TGCAGTGCTAGGTACCAGCCCTACGAGCAGTACTTC

d_call: .
j_call: TRBJ2-2
v_call: TRBV4-3
clone_size: many
cdr3_length: 14
cdr3_aa: CASSLVTNTGELFF
cdr3_nt: TGCGCCAGCAGCCTTGTCACGAACACCGGGGAGCTGTTTTTT